The 6 T cell receptor beta chains below all came from one sample that was sequenced in a study of cytomegalovirus exposure and HLA in healthy donors. TCRdb's table, derived via immunoSEQ multiplex PCR, lists solely in-frame clones and lacks some. The data show approximately 160,000 clones, 75% to 95% seen once. Sequencing was carried out using PBMCs. The receptors stem from a young woman in good health and CMV-seropositive.

The rearrangement uses TRBV6-5 and TRBJ2-3; a possible D gene is TRBD2 (5 bases). The CDR3 has 14 residues. V lost 5 bases and J lost 9, with 18 bases in between. The germline gives CDR1 MNHEY, CDR2 SVGAGI. The CDR3 sequence is CASSPSFPGETQYF. In DNA form, the CDR3 reads TGTGCCAGCAGTCCCAGTTTTCCCGGGGAAACGCAGTATTTT.

The chain joins TRBV6-1 to TRBJ1-2, with 8 bases identical to TRBD1. The CDR3 is 15 amino acids. Germline V gene data show CDR1 as MNHNS and CDR2 as SASEGT. The trim removed 2 bases at V and 4 bases at J, leaving 6 bases unmatched. The CDR3 sequence: CASSEYQGAPYGYTF. The CDR3 DNA reads TGTGCCAGCAGTGAATATCAGGGGGCACCCTATGGCTACACCTTC.

This clone occurred once. This chain uses TRBV4-2 with TRBJ2-1, with 12 bases that match TRBD2. V dropped 0 bases and J dropped 8; count of bases not matched to a gene: 5. Germline values: CDR1 LGHNA, CDR2 YNFKEQ. The CDR3 runs 16 residues. CDR3 coding DNA: TGTGCCAGCAGCCAAGAGGCTAGCGGGGGGGCCTATGAGCAGTTCTTC. Translation gives CASSQEASGGAYEQFF.

This clone showed up just once. This chain joins TRBV6-5 and TRBJ2-1, with TRBD2 as a possible D gene (5 bases). Germline CDR1 is MNHEY and CDR2 is SVGAGI. CDR3 length: 14 amino acids. Trimming shortened V by 8 bases and J by 6 bases, and 17 bases separated the two germline ends. DNA for the CDR3: TGTGCCAGCGCCCGTATGTGGACTCTCAATGAGCAGTTCTTC. Protein product: CASARMWTLNEQFF.

The chain uses TRBV28 and TRBJ2-7, with 10 nucleotides matching TRBD1. Germline CDR1 MDHEN, CDR2 SYDVKM. The junction had 12 bases not matched to a gene; V was cut back by 7 bases and J by 3 bases. This CDR3 has 16 amino acids. The CDR3 DNA follows: TGTGCCAGCATGTCACCGGGACAGGGGAAGGGCTACGAGCAGTACTTC. Encoded protein: CASMSPGQGKGYEQYF.

The gene calls are TRBV2 and TRBJ1-5; D may be TRBD1 (5 bases). The V end lost 2 bases, the J end lost 3 bases, and 11 bases lay between the germline ends. The CDR3 is 15 residues long. From germline, CDR1 is SNHLY and CDR2 FYNNEI. CDR3 nucleotides: TGTGCCAGCAGTGAACATGGGGCCAACAATCAGCCCCAGCATTTT. Amino acid sequence: CASSEHGANNQPQHF.